Presented here are 31 T cell receptor beta chains from one specimen sequenced in a study of blood T cells in healthy people across ages. A second roughly 7 to 12 cycle PCR used barcoded and J-beta primers. TCRdb processed the 5' RACE reads anew with MiXCR; each CDR3 protein has one entry. The sample yields about 290,000 distinct CDR3 sequences, 27% seen once. Sequenced material: blood. These receptors originate from a woman between 65 and 79 years old in good health.

The chain combines TRBV12-3 or TRBV12-4 with TRBJ2-5, with D unresolved. V was shortened by 5 bases and J by 7 bases, with 11 bases between the two germline ends. The CDR3 is 12 amino acids. The CDR3 bases are TGTGCCAGCAGTCGCCTATGGGGGACCCAGTACTTC. Encoded protein: CASSRLWGTQYF.

The chain links TRBV20-1 to TRBJ2-5; tentatively, D is TRBD2 (8 bases). CDR3 length equals 14 residues. V was pared by 3 bases and J by 5 bases, with 16 bases between. Germline loops: CDR1 DFQATT, CDR2 SNEGSKA (reference sequence). CDR3 residues: CSARVPGGGETQYF. As DNA, the CDR3 is TGCAGTGCTAGGGTTCCGGGAGGGGGCGAGACCCAGTACTTC.

The table lists this clonotype with a count of one. The chain recombines TRBV14 with TRBJ2-1; 7 nucleotides line up with TRBD1. This CDR3 spans 15 amino acids. The germline V gene encodes CDR1 SGHDN and CDR2 FVKESK. Trimming at V came to 5 bases and at J to 0 bases, leaving 4 bases not matched to a gene. The CDR3 nucleotides read TGTGCCAGCAGCTTGGGGACAGCCTCCTACAATGAGCAGTTCTTC. Amino acid sequence: CASSLGTASYNEQFF. Based on the CDR3 plus reference TRBV14 and TRBJ2-1, the full variable domain is EAGVTQFPSHSVIEKGQTVTLRCDPISGHDNLYWYRRVMGKEIKFLLHFVKESKQDESGMPNNRFLAERTGGTYSTLKVQPAELEDSGVYFCASSLGTASYNEQFFGPGTRLTVL.

A single count supports this clonotype. At one of its ends the junction is not consistent with the germline gene, which may arise from a read error. This chain connects TRBV19 to TRBJ1-2; the match to TRBD1 covers 9 bases. Germline loops: CDR1 LNHDA, CDR2 SQIVND (reference sequence). The CDR3 length is 13 residues. DNA of the CDR3: TGTGCCAGTAGGCAGGACAGGGGTTATGGCTACATCTTC. Translating gives CASRQDRGYGYIF.

The chain joins TRBV5-4 to TRBJ1-2, with 8 bases that match TRBD1. The germline V gene has CDR1 SGHNT and CDR2 YYREEE (reference sequence). The V and J ends lost 4 bases and 7 bases, in that order; junction bases with no gene match: 9. This CDR3 spans 14 amino acids. CDR3 nucleotides: TGTGCCAGCAGCACGACCGGGACAGGACGTGGCTACACCTTC. It is translated as CASSTTGTGRGYTF.

This clonotype was seen only a few times. The chain joins TRBV11-2 to TRBJ1-4, with 7 nucleotides matching TRBD1. This CDR3 is built from 14 residues. The germline gives CDR1 SGHAT, CDR2 FQNNGV. V lost 5 bases, J lost 8 bases, and 8 bases stayed unmatched. The CDR3 protein is CASSPGGGREKLFF. DNA of the CDR3: TGTGCCAGCAGCCCAGGGGGGGGTCGGGAAAAACTGTTTTTT.

This clonotype was seen at least ten times. The chain has TRBV10-3 and TRBJ2-5, with no clear D. Germline loops: CDR1 ENHRY, CDR2 SYGVKD. The CDR3 loop spans 13 amino acids. V lost 10 bases and J 2 bases, leaving 14 bases between the germline ends. CDR3 bases: TGTGCCACGATGAGCCGGGCACAAGAGACCCAGTACTTC. Its translation: CATMSRAQETQYF.

The V gene is TRBV4-3, the J gene TRBJ2-5, with D unclear. The J call may be faulty, since TRBJ2-7 better matches the DNA end. The germline V gene has CDR1 LGHNA and CDR2 YSLEER. The CDR3 extends over 13 amino acids. CDR3 protein: CASSRARETEQYF. The CDR3 nucleotides are TGCGCCAGCAGCCGTGCGCGAGAGACCGAGCAGTACTTC.

This clonotype was counted a few times. J is TRBJ2-1 and V is TRBV12-3 or TRBV12-4; 12 bases are shared with TRBD2. V gave up 6 bases and J gave up 5 bases; unmatched junction bases: 2. The CDR3 sequence is 14 residues long. The CDR3 nucleotides are TGTGCCAGCAGAGGACTAGCGGGGAACAATGAGCAGTTCTTC. This encodes CASRGLAGNNEQFF.

This clonotype was observed a few times. The chain recombines TRBV19 with TRBJ1-1, with no clear D. V was trimmed by 4 bases and J by 2 bases, leaving 8 bases between them. Germline CDR1 and CDR2: LNHDA and SQIVND (reference sequence). CDR3 length: 13 amino acids. In nucleotides, the CDR3 is TGTGCCAGTAGTACAACAGCAAACACTGAAGCTTTCTTT. Protein: CASSTTANTEAFF.

V is TRBV2 and J is TRBJ1-4; a possible D gene is TRBD1 (6 bases). V shed 2 bases and J shed 10 bases, with 20 bases lying between them. The length of the CDR3 is 16 residues. Per germline, CDR1 SNHLY and CDR2 FYNNEI. The CDR3, as DNA: TGTGCCAGCAGTGAACCGCCACAGGGCCCCCTAGTAAAACTGTTTTTT. It specifies CASSEPPQGPLVKLFF. The whole variable domain, filled in from reference TRBV2 and TRBJ1-4, reads EPEVTQTPSHQVTQMGQEVILRCVPISNHLYFYWYRQILGQKVEFLVSFYNNEISEKSEIFDDQFSVERPDGSNFTLKIRSTKLEDSAMYFCASSEPPQGPLVKLFFGSGTQLSVL.

This clonotype was counted only a few times. The chain links TRBV6-6 to TRBJ2-1; a weak D match, TRBD2 (6 bases). The J call may not be correct, given that the DNA end is closer to TRBJ2-5. The germline V gene encodes CDR1 MNHNY and CDR2 SVGAGI (reference sequence). This CDR3 region has 13 residues. CDR3 DNA: TGTGCCAGCAGTTACGGGACTCTAGAGACCCAGTACTTC. Its protein is CASSYGTLETQYF.

The chain uses TRBV28 and TRBJ2-5; 7 nucleotides match TRBD1. J was trimmed by 0 bases and V by 6 bases; bases with no gene match: 10. CDR1 and CDR2 from the germline V gene are MDHEN and SYDVKM. The CDR3 covers 16 residues. The CDR3 loop is CASRAAGTAYQETQYF. CDR3 sequence (DNA): TGTGCCAGCAGGGCCGCCGGGACAGCGTACCAAGAGACCCAGTACTTC.

The rearrangement uses TRBV6-5 and TRBJ2-5, with 7 positions matching TRBD1. V lost 2 bases to trimming and J lost 5 bases; unmatched junction nucleotides: 17. The CDR3 has 18 amino acids. The germline gives CDR1 MNHEY, CDR2 SVGAGI. This CDR3 is CASSYPKRGQGDRETQYF. The CDR3 DNA is TGTGCCAGCAGTTACCCGAAGAGGGGGCAGGGTGATCGGGAGACCCAGTACTTC.

The rearrangement links TRBV7-9 to TRBJ1-4; D is unclear. Germline V gives CDR1 SEHNR, CDR2 FQNEAQ (reference sequence). Trimming shortened V by 5 bases and J by 8 bases, and 15 bases separated the two germline ends. The CDR3 length is 14 residues. Written as DNA, the CDR3 is TGTGCCAGCAGCCCGACGCGGGGTCCAGAAAAACTGTTTTTT. It is translated as CASSPTRGPEKLFF.

In this sample, this clonotype turned up many times. The CDR3: CASSQRVEGGHEQYF. CDR3 sequence (DNA): TGTGCCAGCAGCCAAAGGGTGGAAGGAGGCCACGAGCAGTACTTC. The chain joins TRBV4-2 to TRBJ2-7, with D possibly TRBD2 on 5 matching bases. The length of the CDR3 is 15 residues. Trimming removed 2 bases from V and 5 bases from J, with 16 bases in between. Germline V gene data show CDR1 as LGHNA and CDR2 as YNFKEQ.

The gene calls are TRBV4-1 and TRBJ1-5, with a weak D call TRBD1 (6 bases). The CDR3 is 13 amino acids. V lost 7 bases and J lost 6, with 13 bases in between. CDR1 and CDR2 from the germline V gene are MGHRA and YSYEKL. CDR3 sequence (DNA): TGCGCCAGCAAAGGGGGGGCCGGTCAGCCCCAGCATTTT. Protein product: CASKGGAGQPQHF.

This clonotype was recorded a few times. The chain is built from TRBV21-1 and TRBJ2-7; the D call of TRBD2 is as the table states it, not checked on the DNA. TRBV21-1 is shown as a pseudogene. This CDR3 is built from 15 residues. For the CDR3, the DNA is TGTGCCAGCAGCAAAGCGGAGAGGGAACCTTACGAGCAGTACTTC. Its translation: CASSKAEREPYEQYF.

The table lists this clonotype with many counts. The rearrangement joins TRBV29-1 to TRBJ2-7; D is possibly TRBD2 (6 bases). This CDR3 has 11 residues. Trimming stripped 6 bases from V and 4 bases from J, with 10 bases between. Germline CDR1 is SQVTM and CDR2 is ANQGSEA. The CDR3 region is CSVGTFYEQYF. The CDR3 bases are TGCAGCGTCGGGACTTTTTACGAGCAGTACTTC.

The chain employs TRBV28 and TRBJ2-5; TRBD2 agrees at 7 bases. Unmatched junction bases numbered 3, after V lost 2 bases and J lost 0 bases. Germline CDR1 is MDHEN and CDR2 is SYDVKM. The CDR3 consists of 15 residues. The CDR3 DNA is TGTGCCAGCAGTTTAGGGACTAAGTACCAAGAGACCCAGTACTTC. Residues: CASSLGTKYQETQYF.

Worth noting for this clonotype: Because the CDR3 is missing its conserved closing phenylalanine or tryptophan, this is likely a read error. The J gene is TRBJ2-1, the V gene TRBV2, with D perhaps matching TRBD2 (6 bases). V was pared by 6 bases and J by 6 bases, with 18 bases between. CDR1 and CDR2 from the germline V gene are SNHLY and FYNNEI. This CDR3 region has 15 residues. This CDR3 reads CASSPRREAFNEQFL. The CDR3 DNA follows: TGTGCCAGCAGCCCCCGCAGGGAGGCGTTCAATGAGCAGTTCCTC.

This chain connects TRBV4-3 to TRBJ2-5; D is unresolved. The germline gives CDR1 LGHNA, CDR2 YSLEER. V gave up 0 bases and J gave up 0 bases, with 8 bases separating them. The CDR3 totals 15 residues. The CDR3 DNA sequence: TGCGCCAGCAGCCAAGAGGGCAGATACCAAGAGACCCAGTACTTC. This codes for CASSQEGRYQETQYF.

This clonotype was seen a few times. The rearrangement links TRBV5-6 to TRBJ2-6; D perhaps matches TRBD1 (5 bases). CDR1 is SGHDT and CDR2 is YYEEEE in the germline V gene. The V gene lost 1 base and the J gene lost 0 bases, with 8 bases spanning the gap. The CDR3 runs 16 residues. Here the CDR3 DNA reads TGTGCCAGCAGCTTGACAGGTCGCTCTGGGGCCAACGTCCTGACTTTC. This codes for CASSLTGRSGANVLTF.

This clonotype turned up a few times. The V call is TRBV5-8, the J call TRBJ2-5; perhaps TRBD1 as D (5 bases). The CDR3 loop spans 12 amino acids. Trimming removed 4 bases from V and 6 bases from J, with 10 bases in between. Germline CDR1 is SGHTS and CDR2 is YDEGEE. CDR3 sequence (DNA): TGTGCCAGCAGCCCTGGGGCCAAGACCCAGTACTTC. This codes for CASSPGAKTQYF.

The J gene is TRBJ1-6, the V gene TRBV20-1; D gene unclear. V gave up 2 bases and J gave up 7 bases, with 15 bases separating them. CDR3 length equals 15 residues. CDR1 and CDR2 from the germline V gene are DFQATT and SNEGSKA (reference sequence). The CDR3 bases are TGCAGTGCTAGAAACGGGGAGGTGGGCAATTCACCCCTCCACTTT. This gives the protein CSARNGEVGNSPLHF.

This clonotype appeared a few times. The chain uses TRBV20-1 and TRBJ2-1, with D tentatively TRBD2 (6 bases). The CDR3 extends over 14 amino acids. V was cut by 7 bases and J by 1 base, with 14 bases left in between. The V gene's germline CDR1 is DFQATT and CDR2 SNEGSKA (reference sequence). In DNA form, the CDR3 reads TGCAGTGTTAGCGGCAGGGAATCCTACAATGAGCAGTTCTTC. Translating it yields CSVSGRESYNEQFF.

This clonotype was seen only a few times. This rearrangement joins TRBV14 to TRBJ2-1; tentatively, D is TRBD2 (6 bases). V lost 4 bases and J 3 bases, leaving 10 bases between the germline ends. The CDR3 is 14 residues long. CDR1 is SGHDN and CDR2 is FVKESK in the germline V gene. CDR3 sequence (DNA): TGTGCCAGCAGCCGGCGGGACCTCTACAATGAGCAGTTCTTC. It specifies CASSRRDLYNEQFF. Full variable domain (outside the CDR3, taken from reference TRBV14 and TRBJ2-1): EAGVTQFPSHSVIEKGQTVTLRCDPISGHDNLYWYRRVMGKEIKFLLHFVKESKQDESGMPNNRFLAERTGGTYSTLKVQPAELEDSGVYFCASSRRDLYNEQFFGPGTRLTVL.

This clonotype appeared a few times. Here the CDR3 DNA reads TGTGCCAGCAGCTGGGGACTAGCGGGAGGAACCTACGAGCAGTACTTC. As protein: CASSWGLAGGTYEQYF. The rearrangement links TRBV7-2 to TRBJ2-7; 15 bases are a match to TRBD2. Trimming at V came to 4 bases and at J to 2 bases, leaving 3 bases not matched to a gene. This CDR3 has 16 amino acids. From germline, CDR1 is SGHTA and CDR2 FQGNSA.

This clonotype was observed a few times. The genes are TRBV7-2 and TRBJ1-1, with TRBD1 matching 7 bases. Per germline, CDR1 SGHTA and CDR2 FQGNSA. This CDR3 comprises 14 residues. V gave up 4 bases and J gave up 4 bases; unmatched junction bases: 6. The CDR3 DNA is TGTGCCAGCAGCTCAATTCGACAGGGCACTGAAGCTTTCTTT. It is translated as CASSSIRQGTEAFF.

This clonotype was seen a handful of times. The chain couples TRBV29-1 to TRBJ2-5; D is unclear. Germline V gene sequence: CDR1 SQVTM, CDR2 ANQGSEA. V was clipped by 3 bases and J by 5 bases, with 10 bases between them. The CDR3 is 12 residues long. The CDR3 sequence: CSVDSYQETQYF. DNA for the CDR3: TGCAGCGTTGATTCATATCAGGAGACCCAGTACTTC.

This clonotype was seen a few times. The J gene is TRBJ2-1, the V gene TRBV7-9; either TRBD1 or TRBD2 may fit D (6 bases each). CDR3 length: 15 amino acids. Germline lookup yields CDR1 SEHNR and CDR2 FQNEAQ (reference sequence). With 5 bases removed from V and 6 bases from J, the gap between germline ends came to 17 bases. CDR3 sequence: CASSTPGAHPNEQFF. CDR3 sequence (DNA): TGTGCCAGCAGCACCCCGGGGGCGCACCCCAATGAGCAGTTCTTC.